This paragraph reports one T cell receptor (beta chain). It has no known antigen specificity. Per-nucleotide qualities are absent, and no much larger clonotype sits a single base away. The immunoSEQ Assay, a bias-controlled multiplex PCR, was used to amplify TCRbeta CDR3 regions from genomic DNA. As for the authors' bioinformatics: Nucleated cell counts per sample were estimated from amplification of reference gene primers within the assay. Sequence reads were collapsed and filtered to measure the absolute abundance of every unique TCRbeta CDR3 rearrangement. Productive Simpson clonality was computed per sample as the square root of Simpson's diversity index over productive rearrangements. The table comes from immuneACCESS by way of TCRdb, which keeps in-frame sequences with V and J called. Part of the clones is missing from these tables; in studies checked, under half for an unresolved V gene and the rest for unknown reasons. V and J calls and clone size are those listed in that table; D and trimming were worked out from the DNA. In all, the sample holds about 270,000 clones, and around 91% of those were seen once. 2.4% of the sample rests with the top ten.

This entry belongs to a study of blood T cell repertoires in COVID-19 (dated by TCRdb to 2020 to 2022). A note on the overall study: The collaborator samples originated in the United States, Italy and Spain and spanned the acute and convalescent phases of COVID-19. The prospective study material was composed of cDNA or gDNA derived from T cells, B-cell-depleted T cells, or PBMCs. The samples were drawn from the first 160 participants of the ongoing ImmuneRACE study and from 950 to 1,500 subjects provided by 6 global collaborators. The dataset comprised deeply sampled blood TCRbeta repertoires from subjects exposed to, actively infected with, or recovered from COVID-19. A freely available public database, intended as a resource for researchers studying the immune response to SARS-CoV-2, is where the repertoires were released. Nearly every sample came with metadata listing a de-identified subject ID, COVID-19 status, age in years and sex. HLA class I and class II types, where available, came from metadata supplied by the sample provider rather than from assay-based typing. What the research found in general, with its limitations: The amount of clinical and demographic metadata varied by source and participant and was provided uncurated.

Enrolling through a virtual design, the prospective study's participants ranged in age from roughly 18 to 90 years and lived across about two dozen United States geographic areas. Cohort assignment in the prospective study relied on participant-reported clinical history from a screening survey and a study questionnaire. Recovered participants in ImmuneRACE Cohort 3 were defined by two consecutive negative NP/OP PCR tests, clearance by a healthcare professional, or resolution of symptoms. Mobile phlebotomists in the prospective study collected whole blood, serum and a nasopharyngeal or oropharyngeal swab from every participant. Additional blood draws and questionnaires over a 2-month period could optionally be provided by prospective study participants. Before DNA extraction, prospective study blood samples were shipped either frozen or at room temperature. The CDR3 sequence holds 12 residues, the cysteine and phenylalanine included. Only the CDR3 region is kept as DNA, spanning 36 bases read in frame from base 1. At the junction V is shortened by 10 bases and J by 1 base, with 10 bases in between.

Recombination joined TRBV12-3 or TRBV12-4 with TRBJ1-2, with no reliable assignment of the D segment. The receptor's source is a woman aged 18-35 years who had recovered from COVID-19. Sequencing was carried out using PBMCs or T cells enriched from blood (not recorded which). The CDR3 in this case is CAISPLNYGYTF. The nucleotide sequence reads TGTGCCATCTCTCCCCTTAACTATGGCTACACCTTC.